This T cell receptor beta chain was captured in a study of shared clonotypes between healthy human individuals (dated by TCRdb to about 2020). Background for the entire study: The cohort comprised two women and a few men aged 18 to 49 years. For each donor, three plates each were used for CD4 naive and CD4 memory, two plates were used for CD8 naive, and one plate was used for CD8 memory. The study deeply sequenced blood TCR repertoires of five healthy adults to estimate repertoire size and the extent of clonotype sharing between individuals. To increase sequencing depth and limit assay-specific biases, TCR repertoire library preparation and sequencing were carried out by different laboratories using diverse techniques. Each donor's leukapheresis produced roughly between roughly 0.85 and 10 billion PBMCs. The investigation overall reported the following: Naive subsets generally had larger estimated clonotype richness than memory subsets. Clonotypes shared by all four sorted-subset donors showed higher generation probabilities than non-shared clonotypes. Sharing across several donors was observed for around 5% of naive CD4, over 3% of naive CD8, about 2.3% of memory CD4, and over 0.3% of memory CD8 clonotypes. Sampling was restricted to blood, and TCR repertoires in tissues likely differ from the TCR repertoires found in blood. Because the study included only a small number of donors, the genetic and exposure-history diversity represented was limited. Incomplete sequencing was indicated by rarefaction of sorted-subset datasets, despite the large sequencing depth. Based on pairwise subsampling, the degree of clonotype sharing among donors was expected to be affected by sequencing depth.

Regarding this clone: Its antigen is unknown. It has no much larger one-base neighbor in the sample; base qualities were not kept.

The donors were healthy, HIV-negative adults who had no recently reported acute infections or vaccinations. Every donor was a Caucasian adult residing in Nashville, Tennessee, USA. CD4+ T cells were enriched by magnetic negative selection, after which naive cells were positively selected on CD45RA and the negative fraction was taken as the memory subset. After blood collection by leukapheresis, PBMCs were isolated using Ficoll-Histopaque density gradient centrifugation and then cryopreserved in the vapor phase of liquid nitrogen. Purity and quantity of every magnetically sorted T cell population were checked by analytical flow cytometry. Each sorted fraction had its genomic DNA isolated and then quantified by UV absorbance on a Nanodrop 2000c. V is cut back by 6 bases and J by 5 bases, with 5 bases in the junction unmatched. Inclusive of the bounding cysteine and phenylalanine, the CDR3 is 14 residues long. Only CDR3 DNA is held: 42 bases, read in frame from base 1. For CDR1 and CDR2, the germline V gene (reference sequence) lists LNHDA and SQIVND.

Using the deep immunoSEQ assay, multiplex PCR amplified TCR CDR3 regions from genomic DNA. Extracted genomic DNA from each cell subset was distributed evenly across all wells of several immunoSEQ 96-well plates, and each plate was treated as a replicate. Each replicate PCR for sorted subsets received 150 to 250 ng genomic DNA, equal to about 30,000 T cell genomes. Purified libraries were quantified with a Qubit 3.0 fluorometer, sized on a Bioanalyzer 2100, and re-quantified with the KAPA Library Quantification kit. Each immunoSEQ 96-well plate was sequenced on its own single-read 150-cycle Illumina NextSeq 550 flow cell. As for how the authors treated the data: Because the immunoSEQ output held only junctional sequences and lacked quality scores, the filtering could not match the filtering applied to full-length reads. Sequences were annotated with PyIR, a Python wrapper for IgBLAST v1.9, using IMGT germline references to assign V/J genes and CDR3. Reads with weak V/J assignments (E-value above 1e-6), missing CDR3, stop codons, out-of-frame junctions, or ambiguous translated residues were removed. A V3J clonotype was defined by an identical inferred V gene, J gene, and CDR3 amino acid sequence. To compute the percentage overlap between repertoires, the number of shared unique clonotypes was divided by the size of the smaller repertoire. Three approaches were used to assess repertoire richness: RTK rarefaction, the Chao1 estimator, and Recon v2.1 estimates of unobserved clonotypes. Generation probabilities for all TCRbeta clonotypes obtained by the gDNA method from a few donors were computed using OLGA. The source is immuneACCESS, and TCRdb retained only in-frame sequences with V and J called. Part of the clones is not carried over; for the studies checked, unresolved V genes explain less than half of this, and the remainder is unexplained. D and trimming come from the DNA, and the V and J calls and clone size come from that table. In this sample the table shows about 1.4 million clones, 95% to 97% of which occur a single time. Clones ranked in the top ten supply approximately 1% of the sample.

This clonotype was sampled from a man in his thirties or forties in good health. The rearranged chain carries TRBV19 and TRBJ2-2, with TRBD2 matching 8 junction bases. What was sequenced was naive CD4+ T cells sorted from blood. The cell subset or site label on this specimen signifies: CD45RA+ positively selected. The sequenced DNA is TGTGCCAGTAGATCAAGCGGGAGTACCGGGGAGCTGTTTTTT. The encoded protein is CASRSSGSTGELFF.